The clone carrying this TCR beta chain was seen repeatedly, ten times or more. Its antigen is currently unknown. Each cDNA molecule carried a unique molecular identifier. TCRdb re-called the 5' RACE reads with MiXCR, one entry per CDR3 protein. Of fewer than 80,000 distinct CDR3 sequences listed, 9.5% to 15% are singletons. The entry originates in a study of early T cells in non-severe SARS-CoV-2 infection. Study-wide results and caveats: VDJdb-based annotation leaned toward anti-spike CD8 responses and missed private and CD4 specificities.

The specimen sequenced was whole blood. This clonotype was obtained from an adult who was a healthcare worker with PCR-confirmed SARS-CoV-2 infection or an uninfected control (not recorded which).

The CDR3 DNA reads as TGCAGTGCTAGGACAGGGTCGACAATGGAGACCCAGTACTTC. Amino acid sequence: CSARTGSTMETQYF. V is TRBV20-1 and J is TRBJ2-5; the match to TRBD1 covers 7 bases. In germline, CDR1 is DFQATT, CDR2 SNEGSKA (reference sequence). V dropped 3 bases and J dropped 5; count of bases not matched to a gene: 9. This CDR3 region has 14 residues.